This T cell receptor (beta chain) was sequenced during a study of Tregs in tolerant kidney transplant recipients. General study findings and limits: The most relevant donor-specific Treg TCRbeta repertoire apparently came from expansion with activated donor B cells. The small number of patients limits these findings pending further validation.

Assay: immunoSEQ multiplex PCR; the TCRdb copy retains only in-frame clones and omits some. This sample has about 240,000 clones, with about four fifths found just once. CDR3 length: 15 amino acids. Trimming cost V 0 bases and J 2 bases; bases outside gene matches: 3. CDR1 SGHAT and CDR2 FQDESV come from the germline V gene (reference sequence). Concerning this clone itself: The target antigen is unknown.

CD4+CD25+CD127- Tregs, CD4+CD25- non-Tregs, CD4 and CD8 cells were sorted. The sequenced material came from CD4+ T cells from blood. This receptor was taken from a human donor in good health. This chain uses TRBV11-1 with TRBJ2-7; 8 nucleotides align to TRBD2. CDR3: CASSLASSGPYEQYF. CDR3 sequence (DNA): TGTGCCAGCAGCTTAGCGTCTAGCGGGCCCTACGAGCAGTACTTC.